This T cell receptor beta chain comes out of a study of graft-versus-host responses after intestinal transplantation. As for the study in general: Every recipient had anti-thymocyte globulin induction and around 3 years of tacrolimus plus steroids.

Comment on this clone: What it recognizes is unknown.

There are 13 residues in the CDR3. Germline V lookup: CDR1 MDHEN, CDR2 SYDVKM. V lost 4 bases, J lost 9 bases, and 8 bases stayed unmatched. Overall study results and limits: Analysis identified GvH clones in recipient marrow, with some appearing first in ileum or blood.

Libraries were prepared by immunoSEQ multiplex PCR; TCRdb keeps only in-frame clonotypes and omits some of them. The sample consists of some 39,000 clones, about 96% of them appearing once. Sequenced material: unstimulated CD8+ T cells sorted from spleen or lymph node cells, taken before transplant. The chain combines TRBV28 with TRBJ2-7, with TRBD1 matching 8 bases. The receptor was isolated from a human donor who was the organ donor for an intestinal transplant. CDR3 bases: TGTGCCAGCAGTTATATCCAGGGGGCCGGGCAGTACTTC. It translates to CASSYIQGAGQYF. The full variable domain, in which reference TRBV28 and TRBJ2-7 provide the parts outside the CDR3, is DVKVTQSSRYLVKRTGEKVFLECVQDMDHENMFWYRQDPGLGLRLIYFSYDVKMKEKGDIPEGYSVSREKKERFSLILESASTNQTSMYLCASSYIQGAGQYFGPGTRLTVT.